Shown below are 23 T cell receptor beta chains from a single sample sequenced in a study of blood T cell repertoires in COVID-19. TCRdb's table, derived via immunoSEQ multiplex PCR, lists solely in-frame clones and lacks some. The table includes approximately 200,000 clones, about 90% detected once. Sequencing was performed on PBMCs or T cells enriched from blood (not recorded which). These receptors originate from a man aged 25-45 years who had recovered from COVID-19.

J is TRBJ2-5 and V is TRBV6-5, with D possibly matching TRBD1 (6 bases). CDR3 length: 14 residues. The V end was cut by 8 bases, the J end by 5 bases, with 18 bases between. Germline values: CDR1 MNHEY, CDR2 SVGAGI. The CDR3 nucleotides read TGTGCCAGCTCTGTAACTTCAGGGGCGGAGACCCAGTACTTC. Translating gives CASSVTSGAETQYF.

The V call is TRBV7-9, the J call TRBJ1-1, with 10 nucleotides matching TRBD1. The CDR3 has 14 residues. The germline V gene encodes CDR1 SEHNR and CDR2 FQNEAQ (reference sequence). V lost 5 bases to trimming and J lost 4 bases; unmatched junction nucleotides: 4. The CDR3 region is CASSKGTGVTEAFF. DNA for the CDR3: TGTGCCAGCAGCAAGGGGACAGGGGTCACTGAAGCTTTCTTT.

The V gene is TRBV11-3, the J gene TRBJ2-1; unclear D gene. V was cut by 5 bases and J by 8 bases, with 16 bases left in between. This CDR3 region has 14 residues. Germline V lookup: CDR1 SGHNT, CDR2 YENEEA. The CDR3 sequence: CASSPSTWADEQFF. Here the CDR3 DNA reads TGTGCCAGCAGCCCTTCCACGTGGGCCGATGAGCAGTTCTTC.

The chain joins TRBV12-3 or TRBV12-4 to TRBJ1-1; 9 bases match TRBD1. V shed 5 bases, J shed 9 bases, and the junction held 7 bases outside the gene matches. The CDR3 spans 13 residues. CDR3 amino acids: CASSLQGTGKAFF. The CDR3 DNA reads TGTGCCAGCAGTCTACAAGGGACAGGGAAAGCTTTCTTT.

The chain is built from TRBV20-1 and TRBJ2-1, with a tentative D call TRBD2 (5 bases). Germline lookup yields CDR1 DFQATT and CDR2 SNEGSKA (reference sequence). Trimming removed 5 bases from V and 7 bases from J, with 9 bases in between. This CDR3 comprises 11 residues. The CDR3 sequence is CSAAPGNEQFF. The CDR3 DNA follows: TGCAGTGCTGCCCCGGGGAATGAGCAGTTCTTC.

V and J are TRBV7-3 and TRBJ2-3; TRBD2 agrees at 10 bases. The germline gives CDR1 SGHTA, CDR2 FQGTGA. J lost 6 bases, V lost 4 bases, and 22 bases had no gene match. The CDR3 is 20 amino acids. In nucleotides, the CDR3 is TGTGCCAGCAGCTCGCCGCCTTGGCTAGCGGGGGCCCTAGGTTTTGATACGCAGTATTTT. Amino acid sequence: CASSSPPWLAGALGFDTQYF.

This chain joins TRBV30 and TRBJ1-1, with D maybe TRBD1 (5 bases). The germline CDR1 and CDR2 sequences are GTSNPN and SVGIG (reference sequence). Trimming shortened V by 0 bases and J by 5 bases, and 10 bases separated the two germline ends. The CDR3 covers 13 residues. In DNA form, the CDR3 reads TGTGCCTGGAGTGTCAGGGTAAATACTGAAGCTTTCTTT. Translating gives CAWSVRVNTEAFF.

CDR3 region: CASSPPGLAGVEQYF. CDR3 DNA sequence: TGTGCCAGCAGCCCCCCGGGACTAGCGGGAGTAGAGCAGTACTTC. The chain couples TRBV5-6 to TRBJ2-7; 14 bases are a match to TRBD2. CDR3 length: 15 residues. Germline CDR1 reads SGHDT; CDR2 reads YYEEEE. V was clipped by 4 bases and J by 7 bases; unmatched bases: 7.

This chain connects TRBV10-3 to TRBJ2-3; D is perhaps TRBD1 (7 bases). Trimming left V 4 bases short and J 9 bases short, with 17 bases between. The CDR3 sequence is 14 residues long. Germline CDR1 reads ENHRY; CDR2 reads SYGVKD. The DNA for the CDR3 is TGTGCCATCAGTGCCCCGGGGGCAGGGGGGACGCAGTATTTT. It is translated as CAISAPGAGGTQYF.

Remarks on this clone: At one boundary the junction diverges from the germline segment, which might be a read error. This rearrangement joins TRBV20-1 to TRBJ1-3; unclear D gene. Germline V lookup: CDR1 DFQATT, CDR2 SNEGSKA (reference sequence). The CDR3 is 11 residues long. The CDR3 loop is CSGSSGNTIYF. For the CDR3, the DNA is TGTTCGGGGTCCTCTGGAAACACCATATATTTT.

The chain combines TRBV2 with TRBJ2-1; 8 nucleotides line up with TRBD2. The CDR3 runs to 11 residues. From germline, CDR1 is SNHLY and CDR2 FYNNEI. V lost 11 bases to trimming and J lost 12 bases; unmatched junction nucleotides: 9. This chain's CDR3 is CAADSGVGQFF. CDR3 nucleotides: TGTGCCGCGGATAGCGGGGTTGGGCAGTTCTTC.

A few counts support this clone. The chain carries TRBV5-1 and TRBJ2-3; TRBD2 might be the D (6 bases). V was cut by 0 bases and J by 3 bases, with 14 bases left in between. The CDR3 runs 16 residues. Germline V lookup: CDR1 SGHRS, CDR2 YFSETQ. Written as DNA, the CDR3 is TGCGCCAGCAGCTTGGACGAGACTAGAAATACAGATACGCAGTATTTT. Protein: CASSLDETRNTDTQYF.

This clone was seen just once. This chain joins TRBV21-1 and TRBJ1-5; the DNA was not used to check the table's D call, TRBD1. TRBV21-1 is a known pseudogene. The CDR3 extends over 18 amino acids. CDR3 amino acids: CASSPKPGQGLGNQPQHF. The DNA of the CDR3 is TGTGCCAGCTCTCCCAAACCGGGACAGGGGTTGGGCAATCAGCCCCAGCATTTT.

This chain joins TRBV19 and TRBJ2-2, with a possible D match to TRBD2 (5 bases). The CDR3 contains 15 residues. Germline CDR1 and CDR2: LNHDA and SQIVND (reference sequence). V was trimmed by 4 bases and J by 5 bases, leaving 14 bases between them. In DNA, the CDR3 is TGTGCCAGTAGTACCCCCGGGGAGAGAACCGGGGAGCTGTTTTTT. This codes for CASSTPGERTGELFF.

The J gene is TRBJ1-3, the V gene TRBV3-1 (or the pseudogene TRBV3-2); D may be TRBD1 (5 bases). V was pared by 2 bases and J by 3 bases, with 8 bases between. There are 14 residues in the CDR3. The germline gives CDR1 LGHDT, CDR2 YNNKEL (reference sequence). The CDR3 nucleotides are TGTGCCAGCAGCCAACTAGGGGATGGAAACACCATATATTTT. Protein: CASSQLGDGNTIYF.

This clone appeared once. This chain links TRBV11-2 with TRBJ1-4; maybe TRBD1 (5 bases). This CDR3 comprises 16 residues. V was pared by 5 bases and J by 8 bases, with 21 bases between. CDR1 and CDR2 from the germline V gene are SGHAT and FQNNGV. CDR3 protein: CASSPVGGSIGEKLFF. The CDR3 DNA reads TGTGCCAGCAGCCCCGTCGGGGGGAGTATTGGGGAAAAACTGTTTTTT.

The rearrangement links TRBV15 to TRBJ2-5; 10 bases map to TRBD2. V was pared by 7 bases and J by 5 bases, with 10 bases of the junction left unmatched. CDR3 length: 15 amino acids. Germline lookup yields CDR1 LNHNV and CDR2 YYDKDF (reference sequence). CDR3 nucleotides: TGTGCCACCACCCAGAGGCTAGCGGGAGTCGAGACCCAGTACTTC. Amino acids: CATTQRLAGVETQYF.

The chain uses TRBV2 and TRBJ2-1; 8 nucleotides align to TRBD1. The V and J ends lost 4 bases and 9 bases, in that order; junction bases with no gene match: 8. In germline, CDR1 is SNHLY, CDR2 FYNNEI. The CDR3 is 14 residues long. This CDR3 is CASSAIDRGSEQFF. DNA of the CDR3: TGTGCCAGCAGTGCAATTGACAGGGGTAGTGAGCAGTTCTTC.

V usage is TRBV5-1 and J usage is TRBJ2-5, with D tentatively TRBD1 (6 bases). Per the germline V gene, CDR1 is SGHRS and CDR2 is YFSETQ. The V gene lost 3 bases and the J gene lost 0 bases, with 9 bases spanning the gap. The CDR3 consists of 14 residues. CDR3 sequence (DNA): TGCGCCAGCAGCTGGACAGCGTACCAAGAGACCCAGTACTTC. Translated: CASSWTAYQETQYF.

The V and J genes are TRBV2 and TRBJ1-4, with 7 bases that match TRBD1. The CDR3 is made up of 12 amino acids. J lost 5 bases, V lost 11 bases, and 5 bases had no gene match. Germline V gene lookup returns CDR1 SNHLY and CDR2 FYNNEI. Here the CDR3 reads CAGGTENEKLFF. The CDR3 DNA sequence: TGTGCCGGAGGGACAGAAAATGAAAAACTGTTTTTT. Full variable domain (rest looked up from reference TRBV2 and TRBJ1-4): EPEVTQTPSHQVTQMGQEVILRCVPISNHLYFYWYRQILGQKVEFLVSFYNNEISEKSEIFDDQFSVERPDGSNFTLKIRSTKLEDSAMYFCAGGTENEKLFFGSGTQLSVL.

The chain links TRBV11-2 to TRBJ2-7; TRBD2 matches 7 bases. The CDR3 has 13 amino acids. V shed 5 bases, J shed 5 bases, and the junction held 6 bases outside the gene matches. Per germline, CDR1 SGHAT and CDR2 FQNNGV. The CDR3 loop is CASSPAGFDEQYF. The CDR3 nucleotides read TGTGCCAGCAGCCCAGCGGGATTCGACGAGCAGTACTTC.

The chain recombines TRBV28 with TRBJ2-3, with D tentatively TRBD1 (6 bases). CDR1 is MDHEN and CDR2 is SYDVKM in the germline V gene. The V gene lost 3 bases and the J gene lost 0 bases, with 10 bases spanning the gap. The CDR3 is 15 amino acids. The CDR3 region has the DNA TGTGCCAGCAGTTTGAGGGGACAAAGCACAGATACGCAGTATTTT. Translating gives CASSLRGQSTDTQYF. Based on the CDR3 plus reference TRBV28 and TRBJ2-3, the full variable domain is DVKVTQSSRYLVKRTGEKVFLECVQDMDHENMFWYRQDPGLGLRLIYFSYDVKMKEKGDIPEGYSVSREKKERFSLILESASTNQTSMYLCASSLRGQSTDTQYFGPGTRLTVL.

The chain joins TRBV28 to TRBJ1-2, with D tentatively TRBD1 (5 bases). Germline values: CDR1 MDHEN, CDR2 SYDVKM. V lost 10 bases and J 6 bases, leaving 15 bases between the germline ends. This CDR3 comprises 12 residues. The CDR3 loop is CATRRGGDGYTF. In DNA form, the CDR3 reads TGTGCCACCAGAAGGGGAGGGGATGGCTACACCTTC.